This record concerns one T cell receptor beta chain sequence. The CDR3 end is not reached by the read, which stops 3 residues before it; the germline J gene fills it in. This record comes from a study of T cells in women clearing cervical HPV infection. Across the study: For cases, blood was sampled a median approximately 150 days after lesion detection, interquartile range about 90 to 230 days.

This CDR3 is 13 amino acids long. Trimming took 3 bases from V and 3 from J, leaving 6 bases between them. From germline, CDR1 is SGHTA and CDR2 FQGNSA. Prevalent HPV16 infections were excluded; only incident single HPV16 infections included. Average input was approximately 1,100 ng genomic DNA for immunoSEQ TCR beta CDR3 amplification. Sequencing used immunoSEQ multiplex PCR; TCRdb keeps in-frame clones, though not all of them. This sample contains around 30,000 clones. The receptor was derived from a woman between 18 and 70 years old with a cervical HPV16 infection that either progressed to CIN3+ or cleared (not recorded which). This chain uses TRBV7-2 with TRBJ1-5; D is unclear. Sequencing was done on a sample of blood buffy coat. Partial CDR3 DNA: TGTGCCAGCAGCTTCAGTCCCAATCAGCCC. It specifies CASSFSPNQP. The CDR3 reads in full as CASSFSPNQPQHF.